Below, 11 T cell receptor beta chains from the same sample are listed, as sequenced in a study of blood T cell repertoires in COVID-19. Measured with immunoSEQ multiplex PCR; TCRdb has only the in-frame clones, and not every one. Seen here are 250,000 or so clones, 85% to 90% observed once, and the top ten hold less than 5%. What was sequenced was peripheral blood. These receptors all come from a woman in her thirties or forties who had recovered from COVID-19.

The chain uses TRBV18 and TRBJ2-1; tentatively, D is TRBD2 (6 bases). The CDR3 sequence is 14 residues long. Per the germline V gene, CDR1 is KGHSH and CDR2 is LQKENI. With 4 bases removed from V and 2 bases from J, the gap between germline ends came to 9 bases. CDR3 sequence reads: CASSREDAYNEQFF. The CDR3 coding sequence is TGTGCCAGCTCACGGGAGGATGCCTACAATGAGCAGTTCTTC.

The chain joins TRBV7-9 to TRBJ2-2; no clear D. The germline V and J ends were trimmed by 2 bases and 5 bases, with 15 bases remaining between them. The CDR3 runs to 16 residues. CDR1 SEHNR and CDR2 FQNEAQ come from the germline V gene (reference sequence). CDR3 coding DNA: TGTGCCAGCAGCTTACGTCCCGCGGCTGAGACCGGGGAGCTGTTTTTT. This encodes CASSLRPAAETGELFF.

The chain uses TRBV7-2 and TRBJ2-3; tentative D call: TRBD1 (5 bases). V lost 3 bases and J lost 0, with 10 bases in between. Per the germline V gene, CDR1 is SGHTA and CDR2 is FQGNSA. This CDR3 is built from 15 residues. The CDR3 sequence is CASSLLGDSTDTQYF. Written as DNA, the CDR3 is TGTGCCAGCAGCTTGTTAGGGGATAGCACAGATACGCAGTATTTT.

This clone was counted once. V usage is TRBV6-5 and J usage is TRBJ1-1; the D gene is possibly TRBD1 (5 bases). Trimming took 0 bases from V and 8 from J, leaving 7 bases between them. The CDR3 covers 12 residues. CDR1 is MNHEY, CDR2 SVGAGI, per germline. The CDR3 is CASSYSDREAFF. The CDR3 nucleotides read TGTGCCAGCAGTTACTCCGACAGAGAAGCTTTCTTT.

The chain is built from TRBV5-6 and TRBJ2-7; D may be TRBD1 (5 bases). The germline gives CDR1 SGHDT, CDR2 YYEEEE. The CDR3 is 13 residues long. Trimming pared 4 bases from V and 2 bases from J, leaving 10 bases between. CDR3 residues: CASSQGPTYEQYV. The CDR3 nucleotides are TGTGCCAGCAGCCAGGGCCCTACCTACGAGCAGTACGTC.

The gene calls are TRBV12-3 or TRBV12-4 and TRBJ2-1; 8 bases agree with TRBD2. Trimming at V came to 6 bases and at J to 9 bases, leaving 7 bases not matched to a gene. There are 13 residues in the CDR3. The CDR3 DNA follows: TGTGCCAGCAGCCACCCGGGACTAGGTGAGCAGTTCTTC. As protein: CASSHPGLGEQFF.

The chain recombines TRBV28 with TRBJ2-5; the match to TRBD2 covers 7 bases. In germline, CDR1 is MDHEN, CDR2 SYDVKM. With V trimmed by 5 bases and J by 7 bases, 7 bases remained unmatched. The CDR3 sequence is 13 residues long. The CDR3 region is CASSSSWGGTQYF. CDR3 coding DNA: TGTGCCAGCAGTAGCTCATGGGGGGGGACCCAGTACTTC.

This clone occurred once. V usage is TRBV10-2 and J usage is TRBJ1-6; TRBD1 is a possible D gene (5 bases). Germline V gene sequence: CDR1 WSHSY, CDR2 SAAADI. V shed 5 bases and J shed 6 bases, with 11 bases lying between them. CDR3 size: 14 residues. As DNA, the CDR3 is TGCGCCAGCAGTAACTCAGGGATTAATTCACCCCTCCACTTT. Protein sequence: CASSNSGINSPLHF.

The chain recombines TRBV7-9 with TRBJ1-2; D might be TRBD1 (6 bases). The ends were cut back, 5 bases at V and 7 bases at J, with 17 bases in the middle. CDR3 length equals 14 residues. From germline, CDR1 is SEHNR and CDR2 FQNEAQ (reference sequence). The DNA of the CDR3 is TGTGCCAGCAGCCCACAGGGCGACGGCCTTGGCTACACCTTC. As protein: CASSPQGDGLGYTF.

The chain uses TRBV10-3 and TRBJ2-1; TRBD2 is a possible D gene (6 bases). The CDR3 is 13 amino acids. CDR1 is ENHRY, CDR2 SYGVKD, per germline. Trimming removed 7 bases from V and 7 bases from J, with 14 bases in between. This CDR3 reads CAIMDAGRNEQFF. CDR3 nucleotides: TGTGCCATCATGGACGCGGGAAGGAATGAGCAGTTCTTC.

The CDR3 DNA sequence: TGTGCCAGTAGTACCACGCGACAGGGAATGAGATATGGCTACACCTTC. This codes for CASSTTRQGMRYGYTF. The chain couples TRBV19 to TRBJ1-2, with 7 bases that match TRBD1. V shed 4 bases and J 5 bases; nucleotides not matched to a gene: 13. The V gene's germline CDR1 is LNHDA and CDR2 SQIVND (reference sequence). This CDR3 is built from 16 residues.